Following are 3 T cell receptor beta chains from one sample sequenced in a study of regulatory T cells in long-lasting Graves disease. Researchers made TCR beta libraries by using iRepertoire HTBI primers and running Arm-PCR on CDR3 regions. TCRdb ran MiXCR on the multiplex PCR reads and lists one entry per CDR3 protein. Found here are about 470,000 distinct CDR3 sequences, about 16% of them singletons; the top ten hold approximately 15%. Noted time point: newly diagnosed GD, antithyroid drugs for less than 3 months. RNA extracted from PBMCs served as the sequencing template. These data were also filed under a second study, of T cells in Graves' hyperthyroidism and ophthalmopathy.

The specimen comprised peripheral blood mononuclear cells (PBMCs), sampled at new diagnosis, from a patient treated with antithyroid drugs. The receptors were sampled from a woman aged 25-40 years with Graves disease.

Many counts were recorded for this clonotype. V is TRBV5-5 and J is TRBJ2-7; no reliable D call. The germline V gene has CDR1 SGHKS and CDR2 YYEKEE (reference sequence). Trimming removed 7 bases at V and 0 bases at J, with 8 bases between. CDR3 length equals 12 residues. This CDR3 is CASGFSSYEQYF. The CDR3 bases are TGTGCCAGCGGTTTCAGCTCCTACGAGCAGTACTTC. Supplemented by reference TRBV5-5 and TRBJ2-7, the full variable domain reads DAGVTQSPTHLIKTRGQQVTLRCSPISGHKSVSWYQQVLGQGPQFIFQYYEKEERGRGNFPDRFSARQFPNYSSELNVNALLLGDSALYLCASGFSSYEQYFGPGTRLTVT.

The gene calls are TRBV6-2 or TRBV6-3 and TRBJ1-6; 8 positions match TRBD1. Trimming cost V 5 bases and J 8 bases; bases outside gene matches: 8. The CDR3 extends over 15 amino acids. Germline loops: CDR1 MNHEY, CDR2 SVGEGT. CDR3 residues: CASSDLDRAYSPLHF. CDR3 in DNA: TGTGCCAGCAGTGACCTGGACAGGGCTTATTCACCCCTCCACTTT.

In its sample, this clonotype was seen a few times. The chain employs TRBV6-1 and TRBJ2-7; possibly TRBD2 for D (6 bases). The CDR3 loop spans 14 amino acids. The V gene's germline CDR1 is MNHNS and CDR2 SASEGT. Trimming removed 6 bases at V and 2 bases at J, with 14 bases between. The CDR3 spells CASREGSGPYEQYF. The CDR3 bases are TGTGCCAGCAGGGAGGGTTCGGGGCCCTACGAGCAGTACTTC.